A selection of T cell receptor beta chains follows, all from one sample in a study of T-cell reconstitution after alpha-beta-depleted transplantation in children. From the PCR reads, TCRdb called clonotypes with MiXCR, one entry per CDR3 protein. Of some 830,000 distinct CDR3 sequences listed, 15% to 20% are singletons. The sample consisted of PBMCs, mostly from graft donor cells, taken 360 days after TCRalphabeta/CD19-depleted stem cell transplant. Source of these receptors: a male patient aged 10 to 17 who had a stem cell transplant for acute lymphoblastic leukemia, so the T cells may come from the graft donor. CDR3s include the opening cysteine and the closing phenylalanine or tryptophan. Each record gives: V gene, D gene, clone size, J gene, CDR3 DNA, CDR3 protein. The D gene is left open where the match is weak. Not every row has a clone size; where given, it reads once, few, many or a size class.

v_call: TRBV19
d_call: TRBD2
clone_size: NA
j_call: TRBJ2-1
cdr3_nt: TGTGCCAGTAGTAGAGGGACTAGCGGGAGGTGGTATTGGGCCTACAATGAGCAGTTCTTC
cdr3_aa: CASSRGTSGRWYWAYNEQFF

v_call: TRBV11-3
d_call: TRBD1
clone_size: few
j_call: TRBJ2-4
cdr3_nt: TGTGCCAGCAGCCCCCCGGGACAGCGGGCCAAAAACATTCAGTACTTC
cdr3_aa: CASSPPGQRAKNIQYF

v_call: TRBV4-2
d_call: NA
clone_size: NA
j_call: TRBJ2-7
cdr3_nt: TGTGCCAGCAGCCCGACCTCGCTGGGGATCTACGAGCAGTACTTC
cdr3_aa: CASSPTSLGIYEQYF

v_call: TRBV7-9
d_call: NA
clone_size: few
j_call: TRBJ1-6
cdr3_nt: TGTGCCAGCAGCTCAAACAGTGCTCATAATTCACCCCTCCACTTT
cdr3_aa: CASSSNSAHNSPLHF

v_call: TRBV18
d_call: NA
clone_size: NA
j_call: TRBJ2-7
cdr3_nt: TGTGCCAGCTCACCGCCCAATTGGTCCTACGAGCAGTACTTC
cdr3_aa: CASSPPNWSYEQYF

v_call: TRBV18
d_call: TRBD2
clone_size: many
j_call: TRBJ2-3
cdr3_nt: TGTGCCAGCAGCCCGGGACTAGCTGGCACAGATACGCAGTATTTT
cdr3_aa: CASSPGLAGTDTQYF

v_call: TRBV10-3
d_call: NA
clone_size: NA
j_call: TRBJ2-7
cdr3_nt: TGTGCCATCAGTGAGTCAGAAATACAGACTTCCTACGAGCAGTACTTC
cdr3_aa: CAISESEIQTSYEQYF

v_call: TRBV3-1
d_call: NA
clone_size: NA
j_call: TRBJ1-6
cdr3_nt: TGTGCCAGCAGCCAAGAGTCATCGGGGGGGCTCCTCCACTTT
cdr3_aa: CASSQESSGGLLHF

v_call: TRBV18
d_call: NA
clone_size: NA
j_call: TRBJ1-4
cdr3_nt: TGTGCCAGCTCACCCGGACAACTTGCAACTAATGAAAAACTGTTTTTT
cdr3_aa: CASSPGQLATNEKLFF

v_call: TRBV4-1
d_call: NA
clone_size: NA
j_call: TRBJ2-1
cdr3_nt: TGCGCCAGCAGCCAACATATCACTAGGACCCGGACCAGCTCCTACAATGAGCAGTTCTTC
cdr3_aa: CASSQHITRTRTSSYNEQFF

v_call: TRBV20-1
d_call: TRBD1
clone_size: few
j_call: TRBJ1-6
cdr3_nt: TGCAGTGCTAGATACAGGGGGGGGAATTCACCCCTCCACTTT
cdr3_aa: CSARYRGGNSPLHF

v_call: TRBV5-1
d_call: TRBD1
clone_size: NA
j_call: TRBJ2-3
cdr3_nt: TGCGCCAGCACGTTGACAGGGGGAACGGTTACAGATACGCAGTATTTT
cdr3_aa: CASTLTGGTVTDTQYF

v_call: TRBV12-3/TRBV12-4
d_call: TRBD2
clone_size: few
j_call: TRBJ2-1
cdr3_nt: TGTGCCTGTGGAGCGGGAGCGACTGAGCAGTTCTTC
cdr3_aa: CACGAGATEQFF

v_call: TRBV3-1
d_call: TRBD2
clone_size: NA
j_call: TRBJ2-1
cdr3_nt: TGTGCCAGCAGCCTGCGGACTAGCGGGGAGAATGAGCAGTTCTTC
cdr3_aa: CASSLRTSGENEQFF

v_call: TRBV7-3
d_call: NA
clone_size: few
j_call: TRBJ2-1
cdr3_nt: TGTGCCAGCAGTCAAATCGGGGACCTGCATCCAAATGAGCAGTTCTTC
cdr3_aa: CASSQIGDLHPNEQFF

v_call: TRBV2
d_call: NA
clone_size: NA
j_call: TRBJ2-3
cdr3_nt: TGTGCCAGCAGCCGGGCCTCTAGCACAGATACGCAGTATTTT
cdr3_aa: CASSRASSTDTQYF

v_call: TRBV20-1
d_call: NA
clone_size: NA
j_call: TRBJ2-7
cdr3_nt: TGCAGTGCTAGAGATCGGATTGGGCACAAGCAGTACTTC
cdr3_aa: CSARDRIGHKQYF

v_call: TRBV27
d_call: NA
clone_size: few
j_call: TRBJ1-2
cdr3_nt: TGTGCCAGCAGTTATTTCCCGGTCCTAGCTAACTATGGCTACACCTTC
cdr3_aa: CASSYFPVLANYGYTF

v_call: TRBV5-1
d_call: TRBD2
clone_size: many
j_call: TRBJ2-3
cdr3_nt: TGCGCCAGCAGCGCCGGACTAGCGGGAGGGCTTGGTGATACGCAGTATTTT
cdr3_aa: CASSAGLAGGLGDTQYF

v_call: TRBV20-1
d_call: TRBD1
clone_size: few
j_call: TRBJ2-7
cdr3_nt: TGCAGTGCTACCAGGTCGTTCACGGCAGGGGGCCGCTACGAGCAGTACTTC
cdr3_aa: CSATRSFTAGGRYEQYF

v_call: TRBV20-1
d_call: NA
clone_size: few
j_call: TRBJ2-2
cdr3_nt: TGCAGTGCTAGACGCGTGACCACCGGGGAGCTGTTTTTT
cdr3_aa: CSARRVTTGELFF

v_call: TRBV12-3/TRBV12-4
d_call: NA
clone_size: NA
j_call: TRBJ2-7
cdr3_nt: TGTGCCAGCAGTCCCCTAGGGGTGCGTACCTACGAGCAGTACTTC
cdr3_aa: CASSPLGVRTYEQYF